Listed below are T cell receptor beta chains from one sample, sequenced in a study of blood T cell repertoires in COVID-19. The assay was immunoSEQ multiplex PCR, and TCRdb's table has in-frame clones only and misses some. The table shows about 110,000 clones, with less than 80% occurring only once. Sample: peripheral blood. The receptors derive from a man between 65 and 79 years old with active or convalescent COVID-19. The CDR3 runs from the conserved cysteine through the conserved F or W. A D gene is named only where the DNA matches it firmly. Some rows have no size entry. The others give once, few or many, or a class for an expanded clone.

D,V,J,size,CDR3,DNA
.,TRBV27,TRBJ2-5,.,CASSLLDSQETQYF,TGTGCCAGCAGTTTACTGGACAGCCAAGAGACCCAGTACTTC
.,TRBV6-6,TRBJ1-6,few,CASSPAGDNSPLHF,TGTGCCAGCAGCCCTGCAGGCGATAATTCACCCCTCCACTTT
.,TRBV30,TRBJ1-5,.,CAWSVPSPNQPQHF,TGTGCCTGGAGTGTACCTAGTCCCAATCAGCCCCAGCATTTT
.,TRBV6-1,TRBJ1-5,.,CASSEGQGYQPQHF,TGTGCCAGCAGTGAAGGCCAGGGATATCAGCCCCAGCATTTT
.,TRBV6-6,TRBJ1-2,.,CASTPGRDSYGYTF,TGTGCCAGCACCCCGGGCAGGGACTCCTATGGCTACACCTTC
.,TRBV18,TRBJ2-7,once,CASSRPTYPEQYF,TGTGCCAGCTCACGGCCGACATACCCGGAGCAGTACTTC
.,TRBV5-1,TRBJ1-1,.,CASSTRPLNTEAFF,TGCGCCAGCAGCACCAGGCCTTTGAACACTGAAGCTTTCTTT
TRBD1,TRBV5-3,TRBJ1-4,once,CARLLRDRDEKLFF,TGTGCCAGACTGCTCCGGGACAGGGATGAAAAACTGTTTTTT
TRBD2,TRBV10-2,TRBJ2-2,.,CASSEGLAGGNTGELFF,TGCGCCAGCAGTGAAGGGCTAGCGGGAGGGAACACCGGGGAGCTGTTTTTT
TRBD1,TRBV6-5,TRBJ1-2,.,CASSDRVYGYTF,TGTGCCAGCAGCGACAGGGTGTACGGCTACACCTTC
TRBD2,TRBV27,TRBJ2-2,few,CASSLGGRAFTGELFF,TGTGCCAGCAGTTTAGGCGGGAGGGCCTTCACCGGGGAGCTGTTTTTT
.,TRBV7-8,TRBJ1-3,few,CASSLLLGDSGNTIYF,TGTGCCAGCAGCTTACTACTAGGTGACTCTGGAAACACCATATATTTT
.,TRBV10-3,TRBJ1-3,.,CAIGAGNSGNTIYF,TGTGCCATCGGGGCAGGGAACTCTGGAAACACCATATATTTT
TRBD1,TRBV12-3/TRBV12-4,TRBJ2-1,few,CASSPPGQAEQFF,TGTGCCAGCAGCCCCCCCGGACAGGCTGAGCAGTTCTTC
TRBD2,TRBV5-4,TRBJ2-1,.,CASSLEASGRIYNEQFF,TGTGCCAGCAGCTTGGAAGCTAGCGGGAGAATCTACAATGAGCAGTTCTTC
TRBD2,TRBV11-2,TRBJ2-7,.,CASSLVGGLDEQYF,TGTGCCAGCAGCTTAGTGGGAGGGCTGGACGAGCAGTACTTC
.,TRBV6-6,TRBJ2-2,many,CASAEAGNTGELFF,TGTGCCTCCGCCGAGGCGGGGAACACCGGGGAGCTGTTTTTT
.,TRBV5-4,TRBJ1-1,.,CASSLGTTEAFF,TGTGCCAGCAGCTTGGGGACAACTGAAGCTTTCTTT
.,TRBV5-4,TRBJ2-7,.,CASSLEYYDSSYEQYF,TGTGCCAGCAGCTTAGAATACTACGATAGCTCCTACGAGCAGTACTTC
TRBD1,TRBV30,TRBJ2-7,.,CAWSRGGYTYEQYF,TGTGCCTGGAGTCGAGGGGGCTATACCTACGAGCAGTACTTC
TRBD2,TRBV5-4,TRBJ2-3,.,CASSLRSGGRTDTQYF,TGTGCCAGCAGCTTGCGGTCGGGGGGGCGCACAGATACGCAGTATTTT
TRBD1,TRBV7-2,TRBJ1-2,.,CASSPRQGLQGYTF,TGTGCCAGCAGCCCGCGACAGGGTCTACAGGGCTACACCTTC
TRBD1,TRBV5-1,TRBJ1-2,.,CASSLGIQGEGYTF,TGCGCCAGCAGCCTGGGAATTCAGGGGGAGGGCTACACCTTC
TRBD2,TRBV10-2,TRBJ2-3,.,CASSFSGGASDTQYF,TGCGCCAGCAGTTTTAGCGGGGGGGCCTCAGATACGCAGTATTTT
.,TRBV10-3,TRBJ2-3,.,CAIAQNTDTQYF,TGTGCCATCGCCCAGAACACAGATACGCAGTATTTT
.,TRBV3-1/TRBV3-2,TRBJ2-7,.,CASSQGPVSGEQYF,TGTGCCAGCAGCCAAGGGCCGGTGTCGGGCGAGCAGTACTTC
TRBD1,TRBV11-2,TRBJ2-6,.,CASSSTGGVWGANVLTF,TGTGCCAGCAGCTCCACAGGGGGCGTGTGGGGGGCCAACGTCCTGACTTTC
TRBD1,TRBV28,TRBJ2-1,.,CASSPGQFNEQFF,TGTGCCAGCAGTCCGGGACAGTTCAATGAGCAGTTCTTC
.,TRBV13,TRBJ2-1,.,CASSLQGNEQFF,TGTGCCAGCAGCTTACAGGGGAATGAGCAGTTCTTC